Listed below are T cell receptor beta chains from one sample, sequenced in a study of T-cell memory formation after mild COVID-19. TCRdb re-called the 5' RACE reads through MiXCR, storing one row per CDR3 protein. The sample lists approximately 400,000 distinct CDR3 sequences; more than 15% were seen once. Sequenced: PBMCs or a T cell subset sorted from them (not recorded which). The receptors were gathered from a man between 18 and 35 years old who had mild COVID-19 (a few samples of this study predate the infection). Cell type and time point are not known. Both conserved end residues are trimmed from each CDR3. The D gene is left open where the match is weak.

TRBV3-1	NA	ASSRRGPRNGPKGEY
TRBV4-1	NA	ASSQGNAGKGYTQY
TRBV6-5	TRBD2	ASSYGSGGYEQY
TRBV5-1	TRBD2	ASSWGTSAQETQY
TRBV5-1	NA	ASSLGALLAEQF
TRBV23-1	NA	AGVGSYNSPLH
TRBV6-2/TRBV6-3	NA	ASTGVLHYGYT
TRBV15	NA	ATSMGGQVEAF
TRBV7-9	NA	ASSLGSGNTIY
TRBV12-3/TRBV12-4	NA	ASSGRGGTNTEAF
TRBV5-1	TRBD2	ASSGWTSGNTDTQY
TRBV10-3	NA	AIRTDLNRVSPLH
TRBV2	TRBD2	ASSGTSGGFGTQY
TRBV25-1	TRBD1	ASSESLGTGGYEQY
TRBV7-3	TRBD1	ASSPPGGAPDTQY
TRBV7-9	NA	ASRRTEVDSYEQY
TRBV7-8	NA	ASSLERPWGRVISGANVLT
TRBV7-9	NA	ASSLANSGYLWGETQY
TRBV2	NA	ASRRDGGSSGNTIY
TRBV7-2	TRBD1	ASSLAFAGTGNEQF
TRBV6-6	NA	ASSYPVGELNEKLF
TRBV6-5	NA	ASSSYSYEQY
TRBV20-1	NA	SAGPGQGLYEQY
TRBV5-6	NA	ASSLGRGNQPQH
TRBV6-1	NA	ASSEQQSDTQY
TRBV7-6	TRBD1	ASSHTGGVGPEAF
TRBV6-5	TRBD1	ASSYGGDRVWETQY
TRBV7-2	TRBD1	ASSYPGQGDGYT
TRBV30	NA	AWRPANTEAF
TRBV6-5	TRBD1	ASSYGGWDRGVNLTYEQY
TRBV20-1	NA	SARDPLTDTQY
TRBV5-6	TRBD1	ASSLTGESPLH